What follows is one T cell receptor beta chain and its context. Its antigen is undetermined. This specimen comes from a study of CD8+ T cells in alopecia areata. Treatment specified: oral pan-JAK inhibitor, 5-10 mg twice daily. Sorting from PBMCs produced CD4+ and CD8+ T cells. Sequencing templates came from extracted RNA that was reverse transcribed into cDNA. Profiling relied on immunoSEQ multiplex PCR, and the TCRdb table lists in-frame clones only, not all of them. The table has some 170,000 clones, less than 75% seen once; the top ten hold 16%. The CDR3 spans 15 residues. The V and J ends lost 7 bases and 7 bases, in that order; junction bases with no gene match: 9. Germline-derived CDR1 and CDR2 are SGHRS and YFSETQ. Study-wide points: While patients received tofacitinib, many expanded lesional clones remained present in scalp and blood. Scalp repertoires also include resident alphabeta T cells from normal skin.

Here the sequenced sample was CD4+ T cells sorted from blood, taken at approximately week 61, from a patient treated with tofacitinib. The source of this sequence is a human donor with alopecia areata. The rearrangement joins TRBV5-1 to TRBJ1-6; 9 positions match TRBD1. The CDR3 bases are TGCGCCAGCTCAGGCGGGGACAGGGAAAATTCACCCCTCCACTTT. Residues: CASSGGDRENSPLHF. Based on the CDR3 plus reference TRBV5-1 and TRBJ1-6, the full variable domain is KAGVTQTPRYLIKTRGQQVTLSCSPISGHRSVSWYQQTPGQGLQFLFEYFSETQRNKGNFPGRFSGRQFSNSRSEMNVSTLELGDSALYLCASSGGDRENSPLHFGNGTRLTVT.